The clone carrying this TCR beta chain has just one count. The data stem from a study of PD-1 blockade in classical Hodgkin lymphoma. Patients all relapsed after autologous stem cell transplantation, and there was variation in brentuximab vedotin exposure. Using immunoSEQ multiplex PCR, the repertoire was profiled, and TCRdb retains in-frame clones only, with some absent. This table has about 97,000 clones, over 80% appearing once. V was pared by 7 bases and J by 2 bases, with 15 bases between. Looked up from germline, CDR1 is MNHNS and CDR2 is SASEGT. The CDR3 has 14 amino acids. The chain employs TRBV6-1 and TRBJ2-7; D unresolved. The specimen comprised peripheral blood mononuclear cells (PBMCs), sampled at baseline. This TCR was sampled from a human donor with classical Hodgkin lymphoma. DNA of the CDR3: TGTGCCAGCACCAATCCCCTTGCCCCCTACGAGCAGTACTTC. Protein sequence: CASTNPLAPYEQYF.